One sample yielded the 6 T cell receptor beta chains listed below, sequenced in a study of blood T cells in healthy people across ages. PCR was performed a second time for about 7 to 11 cycles using a sample-barcoded 5' primer and a J-beta primer mix. In TCRdb, the 5' RACE reads were re-called with MiXCR into one record per CDR3 protein. The profile shows 1.5 million to 2 million distinct CDR3 sequences, roughly two fifths of them singletons. Sequencing was performed on blood. These receptors came from a human donor in good health.

The chain combines TRBV20-1 with TRBJ1-3; D unclear. The CDR3 length is 10 residues. With 4 bases removed from V and 4 bases from J, the gap between germline ends came to 2 bases. Germline values: CDR1 DFQATT, CDR2 SNEGSKA (reference sequence). CDR3 loop: CSAIGNTIYF. The DNA of the CDR3 is TGCAGTGCTATAGGAAACACCATATATTTT.

This chain uses TRBV19 with TRBJ2-7, with D perhaps matching TRBD1 (5 bases). The germline CDR1 and CDR2 sequences are LNHDA and SQIVND (reference sequence). The CDR3 sequence is 14 residues long. V was trimmed by 5 bases and J by 2 bases, leaving 13 bases between them. The CDR3 protein is CASSPGHTTYEQYF. The CDR3 coding sequence is TGTGCCAGTAGTCCAGGACATACCACCTACGAGCAGTACTTC.

This clonotype occurred a few times. This chain joins TRBV9 and TRBJ1-4; 10 positions agree with TRBD1. Germline CDR1 is SGDLS and CDR2 is YYNGEE. The CDR3 runs 16 residues. Losses at the gene ends were 5 bases for V and 3 bases for J; bases not matched to a gene: 7. Written as DNA, the CDR3 is TGTGCCAGCAGGCCCGGGACAGGGGCATCTAATGAAAAACTGTTTTTT. Its translation: CASRPGTGASNEKLFF.

This chain's CDR3 is CASSYPGTLGNEQFF. DNA for the CDR3: TGTGCCAGCAGCTACCCCGGGACCCTGGGGAATGAGCAGTTCTTC. The rearrangement links TRBV7-2 to TRBJ2-1, with D possibly called TRBD1 or TRBD2 (5 bases each). Between the trimmed V and J ends, which lost 4 bases and 7 bases, there was a span of 17 bases. Germline assignment: CDR1 SGHTA and CDR2 FQGNSA. The CDR3 has 15 residues.

The chain is built from TRBV20-1 and TRBJ1-5, with D unresolved. V was shortened by 4 bases and J by 4 bases, with 8 bases between the two germline ends. The CDR3 is 12 amino acids. CDR1 and CDR2 (germline): DFQATT, SNEGSKA (reference sequence). This CDR3 reads CSAIQSNQPQHF. Here the CDR3 DNA reads TGCAGTGCTATCCAGTCAAATCAGCCCCAGCATTTT.

The chain links TRBV7-9 to TRBJ2-1, with 8 bases identical to TRBD1. Trimming removed 6 bases from V and 2 bases from J; junction bases left unmatched: 6. This CDR3 contains 15 residues. CDR1 is SEHNR, CDR2 FQNEAQ, per germline (reference sequence). CDR3 DNA: TGTGCCAGCAGTCGACCGGGACAGGCCTACAATGAGCAGTTCTTC. Amino acids: CASSRPGQAYNEQFF.